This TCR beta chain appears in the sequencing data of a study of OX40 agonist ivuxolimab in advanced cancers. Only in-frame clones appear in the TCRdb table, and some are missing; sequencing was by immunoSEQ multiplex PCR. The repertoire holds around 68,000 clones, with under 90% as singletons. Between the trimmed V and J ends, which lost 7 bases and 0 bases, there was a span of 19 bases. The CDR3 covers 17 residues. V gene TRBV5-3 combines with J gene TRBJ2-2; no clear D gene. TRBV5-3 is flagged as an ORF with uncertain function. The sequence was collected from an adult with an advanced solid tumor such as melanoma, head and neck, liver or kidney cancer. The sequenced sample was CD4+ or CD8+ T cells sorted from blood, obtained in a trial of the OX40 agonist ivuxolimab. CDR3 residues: CARLKAVALTNTGELFF. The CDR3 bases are TGTGCCAGACTGAAGGCAGTAGCCTTGACGAACACCGGGGAGCTGTTTTTT.